This TCR beta chain derives from a study of identical twins. Only a few counts were recorded for this clonotype. Its antigen remains unknown. The germline V and J ends were trimmed by 2 bases and 2 bases, with 11 bases remaining between them. The CDR3 is 15 amino acids. The germline V gene has CDR1 SGHNT and CDR2 YYREEE (reference sequence). TCRdb called the 5' RACE reads again in MiXCR, with one record for every CDR3 protein. Here the sample spans 400,000 to 500,000 distinct CDR3 sequences, less than 20% being singletons. Broader study findings: While abundant cord blood beta clonotypes carried fewer insertions, memory repertoires showed no such pattern. For zero-insertion analyses, partial confounding could come from invariant MAIT and iNKT cells.

The source is a man aged 45-65 years in good health. This chain connects TRBV5-4 to TRBJ2-1; TRBD2 might be the D (6 bases). Sequencing used naive T cells sorted from blood. The CDR3: CASSLGGKAYNEQFF. CDR3 DNA sequence: TGTGCCAGCAGCTTAGGCGGGAAAGCCTACAATGAGCAGTTCTTC.